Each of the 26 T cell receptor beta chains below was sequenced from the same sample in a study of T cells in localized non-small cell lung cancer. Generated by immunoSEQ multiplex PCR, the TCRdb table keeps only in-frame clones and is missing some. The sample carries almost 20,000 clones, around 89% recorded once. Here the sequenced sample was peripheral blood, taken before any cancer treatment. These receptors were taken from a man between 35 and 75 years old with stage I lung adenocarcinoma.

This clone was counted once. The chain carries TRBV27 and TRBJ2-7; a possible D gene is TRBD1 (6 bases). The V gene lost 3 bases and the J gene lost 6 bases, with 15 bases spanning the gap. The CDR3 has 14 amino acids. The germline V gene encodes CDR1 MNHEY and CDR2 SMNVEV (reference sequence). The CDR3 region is CASSLGAGRGEQYF. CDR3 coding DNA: TGTGCCAGCAGTTTGGGGGCAGGCCGAGGCGAGCAGTACTTC.

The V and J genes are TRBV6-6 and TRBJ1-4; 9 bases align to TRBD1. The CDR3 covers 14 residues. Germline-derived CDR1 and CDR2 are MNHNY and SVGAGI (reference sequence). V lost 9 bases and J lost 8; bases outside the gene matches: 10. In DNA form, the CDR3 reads TGTGCCAGTACAGGGGGCGCAGACCTGGAAAAACTGTTTTTT. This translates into CASTGGADLEKLFF.

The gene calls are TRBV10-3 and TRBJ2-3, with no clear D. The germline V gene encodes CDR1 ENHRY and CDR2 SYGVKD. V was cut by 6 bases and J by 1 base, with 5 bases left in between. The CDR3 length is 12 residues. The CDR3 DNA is TGTGCCATCAGATCGGGCACAGATACGCAGTATTTT. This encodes CAIRSGTDTQYF.

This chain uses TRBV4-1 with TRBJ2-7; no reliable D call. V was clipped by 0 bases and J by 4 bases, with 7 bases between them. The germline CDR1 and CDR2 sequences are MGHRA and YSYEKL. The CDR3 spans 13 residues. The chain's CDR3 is CASSQEASYEQYF. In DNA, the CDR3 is TGCGCCAGCAGCCAAGAGGCCTCTTACGAGCAGTACTTC.

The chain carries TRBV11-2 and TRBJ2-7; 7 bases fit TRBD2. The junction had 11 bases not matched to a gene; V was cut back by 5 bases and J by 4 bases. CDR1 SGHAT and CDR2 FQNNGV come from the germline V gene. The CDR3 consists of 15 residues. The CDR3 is CASSPYGGEGYEQYF. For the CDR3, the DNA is TGTGCCAGCAGCCCGTATGGGGGGGAGGGGTACGAGCAGTACTTC.

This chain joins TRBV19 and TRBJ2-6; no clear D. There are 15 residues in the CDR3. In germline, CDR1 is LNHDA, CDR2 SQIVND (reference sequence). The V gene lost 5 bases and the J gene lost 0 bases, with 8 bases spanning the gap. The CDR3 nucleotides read TGTGCCAGTAGTCCAAGGCCCTCTGGGGCCAACGTCCTGACTTTC. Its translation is CASSPRPSGANVLTF.

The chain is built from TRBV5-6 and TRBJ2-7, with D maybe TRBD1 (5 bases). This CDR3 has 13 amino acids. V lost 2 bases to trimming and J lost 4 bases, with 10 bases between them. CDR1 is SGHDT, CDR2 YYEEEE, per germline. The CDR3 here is CASSFGHSYEQYF. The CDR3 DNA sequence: TGTGCCAGCAGCTTTGGACACAGTTACGAGCAGTACTTC. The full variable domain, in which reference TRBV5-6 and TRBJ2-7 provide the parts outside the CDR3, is DAGVTQSPTHLIKTRGQQVTLRCSPKSGHDTVSWYQQALGQGPQFIFQYYEEEERQRGNFPDRFSGHQFPNYSSELNVNALLLGDSALYLCASSFGHSYEQYFGPGTRLTVT.

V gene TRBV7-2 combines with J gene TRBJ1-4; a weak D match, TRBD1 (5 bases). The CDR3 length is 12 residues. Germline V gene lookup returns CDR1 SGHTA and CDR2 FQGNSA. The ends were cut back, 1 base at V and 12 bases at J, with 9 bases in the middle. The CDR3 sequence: CASSLEPGQLFF. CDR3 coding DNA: TGTGCCAGCAGCTTAGAACCGGGACAACTGTTTTTT.

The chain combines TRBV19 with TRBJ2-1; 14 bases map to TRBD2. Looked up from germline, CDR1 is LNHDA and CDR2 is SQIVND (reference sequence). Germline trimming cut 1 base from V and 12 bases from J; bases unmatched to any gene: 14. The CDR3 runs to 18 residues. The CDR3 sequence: CASSIVRGRGLAGGRQFF. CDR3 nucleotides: TGTGCCAGTAGTATAGTTCGGGGGCGCGGACTAGCGGGAGGCCGGCAGTTCTTC.

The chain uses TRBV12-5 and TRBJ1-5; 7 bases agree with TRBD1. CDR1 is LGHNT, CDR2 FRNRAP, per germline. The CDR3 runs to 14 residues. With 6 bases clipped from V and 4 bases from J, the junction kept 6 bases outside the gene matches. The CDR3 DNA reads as TGTGCTAGTGGGCGGGACAGCATAAATCAGCCCCAGCATTTT. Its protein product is CASGRDSINQPQHF.

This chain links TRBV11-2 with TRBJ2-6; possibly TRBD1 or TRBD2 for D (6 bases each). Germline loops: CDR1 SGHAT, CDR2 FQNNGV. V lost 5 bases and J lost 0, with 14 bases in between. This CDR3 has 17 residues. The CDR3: CASSPRQDYSGANVLTF. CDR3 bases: TGTGCCAGCAGCCCTAGACAGGACTACTCTGGGGCCAACGTCCTGACTTTC.

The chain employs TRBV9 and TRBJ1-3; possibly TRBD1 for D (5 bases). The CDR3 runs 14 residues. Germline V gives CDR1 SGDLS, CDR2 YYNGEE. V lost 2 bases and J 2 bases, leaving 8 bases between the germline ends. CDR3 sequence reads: CASSVTRAGNTIYF. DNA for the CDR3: TGTGCCAGCAGCGTCACCAGGGCTGGAAACACCATATATTTT.

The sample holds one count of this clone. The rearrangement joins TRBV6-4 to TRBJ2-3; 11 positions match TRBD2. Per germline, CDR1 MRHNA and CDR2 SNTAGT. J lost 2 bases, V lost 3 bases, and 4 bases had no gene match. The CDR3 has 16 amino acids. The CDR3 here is CASSEGTSGNTDTQYF. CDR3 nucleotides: TGTGCCAGCAGTGAAGGGACTAGCGGCAACACAGATACGCAGTATTTT.

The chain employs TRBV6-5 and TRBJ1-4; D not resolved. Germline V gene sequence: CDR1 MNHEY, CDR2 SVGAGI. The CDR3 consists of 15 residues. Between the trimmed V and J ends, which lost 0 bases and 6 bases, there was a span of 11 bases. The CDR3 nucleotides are TGTGCCAGCAGTTACTCGAATGGGGTGTATGAAAAACTGTTTTTT. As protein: CASSYSNGVYEKLFF.

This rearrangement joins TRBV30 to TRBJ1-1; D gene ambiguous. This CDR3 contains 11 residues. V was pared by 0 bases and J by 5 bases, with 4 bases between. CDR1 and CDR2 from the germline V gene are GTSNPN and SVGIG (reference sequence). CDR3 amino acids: CAWSVGTEAFF. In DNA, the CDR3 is TGTGCCTGGAGTGTCGGTACTGAAGCTTTCTTT.

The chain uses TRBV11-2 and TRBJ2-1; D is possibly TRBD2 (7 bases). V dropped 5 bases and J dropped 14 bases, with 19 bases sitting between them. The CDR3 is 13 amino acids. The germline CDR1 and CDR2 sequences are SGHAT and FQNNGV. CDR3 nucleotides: TGTGCCAGCAGCCAAGGGGGGGCCTACGTGGAGTTCTTC. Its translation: CASSQGGAYVEFF.

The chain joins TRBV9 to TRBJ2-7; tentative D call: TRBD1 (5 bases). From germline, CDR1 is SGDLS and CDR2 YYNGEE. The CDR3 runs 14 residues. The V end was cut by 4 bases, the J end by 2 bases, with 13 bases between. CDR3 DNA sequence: TGTGCCAGCAGCATCCAGACAGATACCTACGAGCAGTACTTC. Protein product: CASSIQTDTYEQYF.

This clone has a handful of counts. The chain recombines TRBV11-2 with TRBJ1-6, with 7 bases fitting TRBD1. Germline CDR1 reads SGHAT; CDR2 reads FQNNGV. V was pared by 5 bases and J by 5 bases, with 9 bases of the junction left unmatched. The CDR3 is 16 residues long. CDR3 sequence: CASSQAGQFNNSPLHF. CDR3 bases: TGTGCCAGCAGCCAGGCGGGACAGTTTAATAATTCACCCCTCCACTTT.

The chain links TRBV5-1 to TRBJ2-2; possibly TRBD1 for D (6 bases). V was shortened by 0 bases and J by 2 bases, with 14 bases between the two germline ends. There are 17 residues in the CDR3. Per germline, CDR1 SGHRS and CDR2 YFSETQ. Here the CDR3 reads CASSLGHRDPNTGELFF. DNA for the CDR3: TGCGCCAGCAGCTTGGGACACAGGGATCCCAACACCGGGGAGCTGTTTTTT.

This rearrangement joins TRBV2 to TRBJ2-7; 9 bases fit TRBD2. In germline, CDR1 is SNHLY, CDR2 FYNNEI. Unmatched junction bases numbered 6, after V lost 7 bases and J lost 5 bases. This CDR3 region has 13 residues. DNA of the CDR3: TGTGCCAGCAAGGCGGGAGGGCCCCACGAGCAGTACTTC. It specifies CASKAGGPHEQYF.

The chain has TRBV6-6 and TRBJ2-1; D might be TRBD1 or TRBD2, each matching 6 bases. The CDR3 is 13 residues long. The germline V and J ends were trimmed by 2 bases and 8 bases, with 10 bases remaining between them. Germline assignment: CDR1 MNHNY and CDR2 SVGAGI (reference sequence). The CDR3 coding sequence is TGTGCCAGCAGTTACGGGGGGCGCGATGAGCAGTTCTTC. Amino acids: CASSYGGRDEQFF.

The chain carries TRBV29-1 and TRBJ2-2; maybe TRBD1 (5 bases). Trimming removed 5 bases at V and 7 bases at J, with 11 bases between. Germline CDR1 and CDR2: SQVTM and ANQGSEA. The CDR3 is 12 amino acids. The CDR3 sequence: CSVRQSSGELFF. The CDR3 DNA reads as TGCAGCGTTAGACAGTCTAGCGGGGAGCTGTTTTTT.

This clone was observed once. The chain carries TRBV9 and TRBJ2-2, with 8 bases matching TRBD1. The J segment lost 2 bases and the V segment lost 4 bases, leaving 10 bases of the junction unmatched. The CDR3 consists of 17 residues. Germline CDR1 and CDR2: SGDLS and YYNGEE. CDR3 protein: CASSKTQGQVNTGELFF. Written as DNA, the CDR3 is TGTGCCAGCAGCAAAACCCAGGGACAGGTTAACACCGGGGAGCTGTTTTTT.

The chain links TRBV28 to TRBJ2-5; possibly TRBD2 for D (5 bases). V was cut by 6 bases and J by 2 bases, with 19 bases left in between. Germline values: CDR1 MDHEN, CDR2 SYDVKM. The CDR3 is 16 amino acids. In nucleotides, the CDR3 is TGTGCCAGCAGCCTAAAAGGTGGGCGGGTACAAGAGACCCAGTACTTC. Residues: CASSLKGGRVQETQYF.

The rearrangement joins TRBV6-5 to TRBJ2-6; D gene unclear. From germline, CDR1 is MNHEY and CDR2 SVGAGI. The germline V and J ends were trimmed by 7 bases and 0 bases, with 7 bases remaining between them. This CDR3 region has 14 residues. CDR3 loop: CASKSTSGANVLTF. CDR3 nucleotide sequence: TGTGCCAGCAAATCCACCTCTGGGGCCAACGTCCTGACTTTC.

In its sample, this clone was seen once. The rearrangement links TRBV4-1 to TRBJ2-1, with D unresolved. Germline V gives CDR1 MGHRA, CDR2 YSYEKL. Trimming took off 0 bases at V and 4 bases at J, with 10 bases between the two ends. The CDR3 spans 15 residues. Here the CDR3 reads CASSQDGDSYNEQFF. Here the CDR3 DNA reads TGCGCCAGCAGCCAAGATGGGGATTCGTACAATGAGCAGTTCTTC.